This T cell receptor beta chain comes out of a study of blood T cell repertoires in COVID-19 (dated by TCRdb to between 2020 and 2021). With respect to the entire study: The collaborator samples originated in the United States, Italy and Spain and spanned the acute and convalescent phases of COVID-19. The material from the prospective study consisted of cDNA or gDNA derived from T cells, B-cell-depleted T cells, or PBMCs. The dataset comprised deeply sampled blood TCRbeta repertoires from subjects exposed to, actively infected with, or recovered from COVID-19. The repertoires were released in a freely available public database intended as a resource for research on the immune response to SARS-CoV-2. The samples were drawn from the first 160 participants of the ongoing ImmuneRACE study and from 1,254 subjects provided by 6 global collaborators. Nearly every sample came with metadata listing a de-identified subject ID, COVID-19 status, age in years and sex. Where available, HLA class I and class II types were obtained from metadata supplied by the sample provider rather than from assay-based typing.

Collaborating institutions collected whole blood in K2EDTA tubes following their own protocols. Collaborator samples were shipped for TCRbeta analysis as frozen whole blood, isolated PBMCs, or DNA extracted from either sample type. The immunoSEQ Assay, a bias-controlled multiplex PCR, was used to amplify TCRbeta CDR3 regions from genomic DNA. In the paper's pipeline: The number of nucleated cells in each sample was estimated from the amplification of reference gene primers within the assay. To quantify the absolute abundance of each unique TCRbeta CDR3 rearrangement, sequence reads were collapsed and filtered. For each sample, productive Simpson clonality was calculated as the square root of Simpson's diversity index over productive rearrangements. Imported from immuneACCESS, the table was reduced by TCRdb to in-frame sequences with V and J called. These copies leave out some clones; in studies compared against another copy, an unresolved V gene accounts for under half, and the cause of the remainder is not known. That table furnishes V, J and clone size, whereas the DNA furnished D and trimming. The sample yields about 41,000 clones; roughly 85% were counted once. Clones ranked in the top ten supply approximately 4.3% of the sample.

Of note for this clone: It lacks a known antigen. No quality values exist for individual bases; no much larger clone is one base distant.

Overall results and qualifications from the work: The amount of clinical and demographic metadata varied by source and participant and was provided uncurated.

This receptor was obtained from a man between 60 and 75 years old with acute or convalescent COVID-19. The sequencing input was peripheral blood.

In nucleotide form, the sequence is TGTGCCAGCAGCTTAGGGGGACTAGCGGGGAGCACAGATACGCAGTATTTT. Translation gives CASSLGGLAGSTDTQYF. The chain couples TRBV11-2 to TRBJ2-3, with TRBD2 identical over 13 junction bases. Ends trimmed: V by 1 base, J by 0 bases; bases unmatched to a gene: 1. The CDR1 and CDR2 encoded by the germline V gene are SGHAT and FQNNGV. CDR3 length: 17 amino acids, cysteine to phenylalanine. The read is trimmed to its CDR3 DNA, 51 bases read in frame from base 1.